The 10 T cell receptor beta chains below come from one sample, sequenced in a study of cytomegalovirus exposure and HLA in healthy donors. Use of 60 Vbeta and 13 Jbeta primers characterized the PCR. Libraries were prepared by immunoSEQ multiplex PCR; TCRdb keeps only in-frame clonotypes and omits some of them. The sample shows approximately 70,000 clones, 55% to 75% of them seen only once. The material sequenced was PBMCs. The source of these receptors is a woman between 40 and 50 years old in good health and CMV-seropositive.

The CDR3 sequence: CASSPFSDSQETQYF. The CDR3, as DNA: TGTGCCAGCTCACCGTTCTCCGACAGTCAAGAGACCCAGTACTTC. The V gene is TRBV18, the J gene TRBJ2-5; perhaps TRBD1 as D (5 bases). The germline V and J ends were trimmed by 3 bases and 2 bases, with 13 bases remaining between them. The germline V gene encodes CDR1 KGHSH and CDR2 LQKENI. The CDR3 runs to 15 residues.

The chain carries TRBV10-1 and TRBJ2-2; D remains unclear. The germline V and J ends were trimmed by 0 bases and 2 bases, with 10 bases remaining between them. The CDR3 is 16 residues long. Germline V gives CDR1 WNHNN, CDR2 SYGVQD (reference sequence). The chain's CDR3 is CASSESLPHNTGELFF. The CDR3 coding sequence is TGCGCCAGCAGTGAGTCGCTTCCACATAACACCGGGGAGCTGTTTTTT.

The table lists this clone with many counts. The chain recombines TRBV2 with TRBJ2-1; 10 bases align to TRBD2. V lost 7 bases to trimming and J lost 4 bases; unmatched junction nucleotides: 7. Germline values: CDR1 SNHLY, CDR2 FYNNEI. The length of the CDR3 is 15 residues. CDR3 bases: TGTGCCAGCAAAGAGGGACTAGCGAGGTACAATGAGCAGTTCTTC. Translation gives CASKEGLARYNEQFF.

This sequence joins TRBV21-1 and TRBJ2-1; TRBD2 was called by the table and not checked on the DNA. TRBV21-1 is labeled a pseudogene. The CDR3 extends over 14 amino acids. The CDR3 nucleotides are TGTGCCAGCAGCAAGACTAGCGGGGGGGATGAGCAGTTCTTC. Its protein product is CASSKTSGGDEQFF.

In nucleotides, the CDR3 is TGCGCCAGCAGCTTGGCGGGGAGCGGGGGTTACAATGAGCAGTTCTTC. Protein sequence: CASSLAGSGGYNEQFF. This sequence joins TRBV5-1 and TRBJ2-1, with 8 bases fitting TRBD2. CDR3 length: 16 amino acids. Unmatched junction bases numbered 6, after V lost 0 bases and J lost 4 bases. The V gene's germline CDR1 is SGHRS and CDR2 YFSETQ.

This clone came up many times. This chain uses TRBV4-2 with TRBJ2-2; D ambiguous. Germline CDR1 and CDR2: LGHNA and YNFKEQ. The CDR3 consists of 15 residues. V was pared by 0 bases and J by 1 base, with 6 bases between. The chain's CDR3 is CASSQDPVNTGELFF. CDR3 nucleotide sequence: TGTGCCAGCAGCCAAGATCCTGTGAACACCGGGGAGCTGTTTTTT.

V usage is TRBV7-6 and J usage is TRBJ1-4, with D perhaps matching TRBD1 (5 bases). This CDR3 is built from 14 residues. Germline CDR1 is SGHVS and CDR2 is FNYEAQ. Trimming stripped 1 base from V and 3 bases from J, with 6 bases between. CDR3 nucleotide sequence: TGTGCCAGCAGCTTAGGACAGCCTAATGAAAAACTGTTTTTT. Amino acids: CASSLGQPNEKLFF.

The J gene is TRBJ1-4, the V gene TRBV5-1, with D uncertain. The germline V and J ends were trimmed by 1 base and 2 bases, with 6 bases remaining between them. This CDR3 is 14 amino acids long. Germline-derived CDR1 and CDR2 are SGHRS and YFSETQ. The CDR3 spells CASSLTSTNEKLFF. The CDR3 DNA reads as TGCGCCAGCAGCTTGACTAGTACTAATGAAAAACTGTTTTTT.

This sequence joins TRBV14 and TRBJ2-1; 10 positions agree with TRBD2. Germline CDR1 SGHDN, CDR2 FVKESK. The CDR3 loop spans 15 amino acids. V lost 6 bases to trimming and J lost 11 bases; unmatched junction nucleotides: 13. CDR3 nucleotides: TGTGCCAGCAGACCCCGCGGTGGACTAGCGGACCAGCAGTTCTTC. Its translation: CASRPRGGLADQQFF. Full variable domain (rest looked up from reference TRBV14 and TRBJ2-1): EAGVTQFPSHSVIEKGQTVTLRCDPISGHDNLYWYRRVMGKEIKFLLHFVKESKQDESGMPNNRFLAERTGGTYSTLKVQPAELEDSGVYFCASRPRGGLADQQFFGPGTRLTVL.

The V and J genes are TRBV2 and TRBJ2-5; D is uncertain. From germline, CDR1 is SNHLY and CDR2 FYNNEI. With 2 bases removed from V and 2 bases from J, the gap between germline ends came to 6 bases. This CDR3 is built from 13 residues. The CDR3 spells CASSEPSQETQYF. The CDR3 region has the DNA TGTGCCAGCAGTGAACCTAGTCAAGAGACCCAGTACTTC.